These 3 T cell receptor beta chains share one sample of origin, sequenced in a study of metastatic and nonmetastatic thyroid tumors. Not a single patient had been given any form of treatment at any point before undergoing thyroid surgery. TCRdb redid the clone calls on the PCR reads using MiXCR. Among roughly 70,000 clones listed, more than 15% were seen once. Sequencing was done on a sample of blood. These TCRs come from a female donor with papillary thyroid cancer or a benign thyroid nodule (not recorded which). Some clones in this sample may be carry-over from other donors' samples.

As to this clone: This may be a read error, as it is one base from a much larger clone. The CDR3 is CASSPTRTSGSDEQFF. CDR3 nucleotide sequence: TGTGCCAGCAGTCCTACTAGGACTAGCGGGAGCGATGAGCAGTTCTTC. This chain joins TRBV27 and TRBJ2-1, with 13 bases matching TRBD2. This CDR3 comprises 16 residues. Germline V gene lookup returns CDR1 MNHEY and CDR2 SMNVEV (reference sequence). J gave up 8 bases and V 5 bases, and 9 bases lay outside the gene matches.

This clone was detected ten times or more. A read error may be the cause here, since a much bigger clone is one base away. This chain joins TRBV6-1 and TRBJ2-2; D might be TRBD2 (6 bases). CDR1 and CDR2 from the germline V gene are MNHNS and SASEGT. Trimming took 8 bases from V and 6 from J, leaving 16 bases between them. The CDR3 is 14 amino acids. CDR3 in amino acids: CASWRFGSAGELFF. CDR3 DNA: TGTGCCAGCTGGCGGTTCGGGAGCGCCGGGGAGCTGTTTTTT.

J is TRBJ2-7 and V is TRBV7-2; 7 bases fit TRBD1. Germline values: CDR1 SGHTA, CDR2 FQGNSA. This CDR3 is 13 amino acids long. V was clipped by 5 bases and J by 9 bases; unmatched bases: 10. CDR3 region: CASSGQTGIGQYF. DNA of the CDR3: TGTGCCAGCAGCGGACAGACAGGGATCGGGCAGTACTTC. The full variable domain, its missing parts supplied by reference TRBV7-2 and TRBJ2-7, is GAGVSQSPSNKVTEKGKDVELRCDPISGHTALYWYRQSLGQGLEFLIYFQGNSAPDKSGLPSDRFSAERTGGSVSTLTIQRTQQEDSAVYLCASSGQTGIGQYFGPGTRLTVT.